This TCR beta chain stems from a study of PD-L1 blockade in urothelial cancer. As for the study in general: Most patients, about nine tenths of the roughly 29, were males with bladder-origin cancer. It was at 3 weeks (second dose) and 6 weeks after treatment start that blood was analyzed. General study results and limits: Durable-benefit cases showed more tumor-associated blood clone expansion at 3 weeks. In blood sampled pretreatment, TCR clonality below the median predicted better survival.

Concerning this clone: What it binds is not known.

The time point was: peripheral blood 6 weeks after treatment start. Profiling relied on immunoSEQ multiplex PCR, and the TCRdb table lists in-frame clones only, not all of them. The repertoire holds tens of thousands of clones, with more than 75% as singletons. The ends lost 1 base at V and 6 bases at J; junction bases unmatched: 7. Germline V gives CDR1 MGHRA, CDR2 YSYEKL. The CDR3 totals 16 residues. The sequence was obtained from a man in his 60s with urothelial cancer. The chain employs TRBV4-1 and TRBJ2-7, with 12 bases that match TRBD1. The starting material was PBMCs, obtained around atezolizumab (anti-PD-L1) treatment. CDR3 protein: CASSQGAGQGAGEQYF. As DNA, the CDR3 is TGCGCCAGCAGCCAAGGGGCGGGACAGGGGGCAGGCGAGCAGTACTTC.